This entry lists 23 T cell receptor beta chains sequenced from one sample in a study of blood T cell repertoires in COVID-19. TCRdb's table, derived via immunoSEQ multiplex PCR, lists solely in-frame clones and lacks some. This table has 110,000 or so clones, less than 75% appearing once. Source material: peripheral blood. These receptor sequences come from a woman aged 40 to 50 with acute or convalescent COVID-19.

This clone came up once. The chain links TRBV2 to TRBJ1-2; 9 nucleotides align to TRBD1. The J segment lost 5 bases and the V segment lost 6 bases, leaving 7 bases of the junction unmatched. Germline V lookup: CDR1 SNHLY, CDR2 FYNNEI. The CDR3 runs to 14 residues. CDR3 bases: TGTGCCAGCAGGACAACGGGACAGGGATATGGCTACACCTTC. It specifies CASRTTGQGYGYTF.

This chain's CDR3 is CASSFSGRGQTDTQYF. In DNA, the CDR3 is TGTGCCAGCAGCTTTAGCGGGAGGGGCCAGACAGATACGCAGTATTTT. The chain joins TRBV7-8 to TRBJ2-3; 11 bases map to TRBD2. The CDR3 is 16 amino acids. After removal of 3 bases from V and 3 bases from J, the junction contained 5 bases not matched to a gene. Germline loops: CDR1 SGHVS, CDR2 FQNEAQ.

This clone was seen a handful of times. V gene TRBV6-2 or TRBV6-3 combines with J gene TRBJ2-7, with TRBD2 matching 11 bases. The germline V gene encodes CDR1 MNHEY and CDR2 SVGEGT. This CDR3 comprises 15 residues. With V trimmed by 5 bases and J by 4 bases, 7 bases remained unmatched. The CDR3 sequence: CASSSTSGGRYEQYF. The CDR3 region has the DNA TGTGCCAGCAGTAGCACTAGCGGGGGTAGGTACGAGCAGTACTTC.

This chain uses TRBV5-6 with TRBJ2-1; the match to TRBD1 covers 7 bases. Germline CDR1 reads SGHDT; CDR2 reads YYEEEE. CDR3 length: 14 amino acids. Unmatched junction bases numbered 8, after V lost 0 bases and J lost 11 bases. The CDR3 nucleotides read TGTGCCAGCAGCTTGGGTGCGACAGGGCTCAAGCAGTTCTTC. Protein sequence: CASSLGATGLKQFF. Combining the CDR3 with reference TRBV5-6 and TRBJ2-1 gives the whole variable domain DAGVTQSPTHLIKTRGQQVTLRCSPKSGHDTVSWYQQALGQGPQFIFQYYEEEERQRGNFPDRFSGHQFPNYSSELNVNALLLGDSALYLCASSLGATGLKQFFGPGTRLTVL.

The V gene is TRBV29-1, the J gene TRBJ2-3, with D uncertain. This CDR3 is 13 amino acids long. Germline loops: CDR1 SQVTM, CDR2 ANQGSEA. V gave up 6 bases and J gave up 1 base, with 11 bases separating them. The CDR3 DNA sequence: TGCAGCGTGCCAGGTGCTGGCACAGATACGCAGTATTTT. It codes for CSVPGAGTDTQYF.

CDR3 bases: TGTGCCAGCAGACCAGCCGGGACTAGCTTGGAGACCCAGTACTTC. This codes for CASRPAGTSLETQYF. The chain couples TRBV28 to TRBJ2-5; 9 bases are shared with TRBD2. With 6 bases clipped from V and 5 bases from J, the junction kept 10 bases outside the gene matches. The CDR3 is made up of 15 amino acids. Germline V gives CDR1 MDHEN, CDR2 SYDVKM.

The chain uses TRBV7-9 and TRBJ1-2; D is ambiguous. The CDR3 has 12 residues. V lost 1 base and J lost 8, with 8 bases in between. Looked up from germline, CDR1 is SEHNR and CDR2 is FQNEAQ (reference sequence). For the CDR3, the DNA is TGTGCCAGCAGCTTAGATGTGAGGGGCTACACCTTC. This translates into CASSLDVRGYTF.

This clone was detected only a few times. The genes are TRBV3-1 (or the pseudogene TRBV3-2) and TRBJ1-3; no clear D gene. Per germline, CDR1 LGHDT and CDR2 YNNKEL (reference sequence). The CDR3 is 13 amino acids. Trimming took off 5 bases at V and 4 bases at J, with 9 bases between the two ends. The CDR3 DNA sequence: TGTGCCAGCAGCGTCGTGGGCGGAAACACCATATATTTT. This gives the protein CASSVVGGNTIYF.

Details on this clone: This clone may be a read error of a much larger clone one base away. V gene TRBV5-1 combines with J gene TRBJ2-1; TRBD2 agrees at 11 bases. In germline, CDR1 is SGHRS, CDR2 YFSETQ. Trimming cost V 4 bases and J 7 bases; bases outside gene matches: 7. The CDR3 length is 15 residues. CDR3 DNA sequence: TGCGCCAGCAGCGTAATAGCGGGGGGGGCGAATGAGCAGTTCTTC. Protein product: CASSVIAGGANEQFF. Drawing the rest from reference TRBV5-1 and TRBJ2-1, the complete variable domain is KAGVTQTPRYLIKTRGQQVTLSCSPISGHRSVSWYQQTPGQGLQFLFEYFSETQRNKGNFPGRFSGRQFSNSRSEMNVSTLELGDSALYLCASSVIAGGANEQFFGPGTRLTVL.

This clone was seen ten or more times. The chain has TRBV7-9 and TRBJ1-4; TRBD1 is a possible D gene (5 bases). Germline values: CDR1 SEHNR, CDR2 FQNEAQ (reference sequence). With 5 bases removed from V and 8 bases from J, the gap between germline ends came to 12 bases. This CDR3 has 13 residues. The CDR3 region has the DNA TGTGCCAGCAGCGCTAACTCAGGGGAAAAACTGTTTTTT. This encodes CASSANSGEKLFF.

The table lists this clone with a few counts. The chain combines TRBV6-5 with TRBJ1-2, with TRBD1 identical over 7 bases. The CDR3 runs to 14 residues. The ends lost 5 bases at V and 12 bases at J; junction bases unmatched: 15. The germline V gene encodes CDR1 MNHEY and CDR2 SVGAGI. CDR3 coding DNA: TGTGCCAGCAGTAAGATGACAGGGTCCCTCGGGAACACCTTC. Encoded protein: CASSKMTGSLGNTF.

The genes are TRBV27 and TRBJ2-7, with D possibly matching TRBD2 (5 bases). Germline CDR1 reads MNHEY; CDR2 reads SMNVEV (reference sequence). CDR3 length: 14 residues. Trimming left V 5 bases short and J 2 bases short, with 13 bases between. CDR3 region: CASSVRETTYEQYF. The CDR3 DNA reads TGTGCCAGCAGTGTCCGGGAAACGACCTACGAGCAGTACTTC.

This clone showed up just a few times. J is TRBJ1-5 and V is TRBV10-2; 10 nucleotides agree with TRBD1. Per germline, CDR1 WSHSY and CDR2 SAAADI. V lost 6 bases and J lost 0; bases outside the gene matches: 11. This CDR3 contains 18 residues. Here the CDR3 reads CASRSGQGVSYSNQPQHF. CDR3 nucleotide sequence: TGCGCCAGCAGATCAGGACAGGGGGTATCTTATAGCAATCAGCCCCAGCATTTT.

The CDR3 region is CASSLSRSEAQPQHF. CDR3 nucleotide sequence: TGTGCCAGCAGCTTGAGCCGGTCGGAGGCTCAGCCCCAGCATTTT. The chain is built from TRBV5-6 and TRBJ1-5; D is ambiguous. The germline gives CDR1 SGHDT, CDR2 YYEEEE. The CDR3 has 15 amino acids. Trimming took 1 base from V and 6 from J, leaving 14 bases between them.

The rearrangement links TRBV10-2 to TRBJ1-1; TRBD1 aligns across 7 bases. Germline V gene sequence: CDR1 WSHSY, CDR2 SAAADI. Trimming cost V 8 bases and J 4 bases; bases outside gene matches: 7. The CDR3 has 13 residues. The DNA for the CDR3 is TGCGCCAGCGAAAGACAGGGCTCCACTGAAGCTTTCTTT. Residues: CASERQGSTEAFF.

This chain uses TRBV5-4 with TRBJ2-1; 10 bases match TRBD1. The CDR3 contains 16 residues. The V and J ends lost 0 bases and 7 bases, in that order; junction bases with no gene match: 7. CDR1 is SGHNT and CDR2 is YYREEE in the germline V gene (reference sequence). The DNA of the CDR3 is TGTGCCAGCAGCTTGGTTCCCGGGACAGGGGTAAATGAGCAGTTCTTC. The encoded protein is CASSLVPGTGVNEQFF.

In DNA, the CDR3 is TGTGCCAGCAGCCAAGATTTGCTGGGACAGGGGAAAGGGACCCAGTACTTC. The encoded protein is CASSQDLLGQGKGTQYF. V usage is TRBV14 and J usage is TRBJ2-5, with 10 bases that match TRBD1. V lost 0 bases to trimming and J lost 7 bases; unmatched junction nucleotides: 11. Per germline, CDR1 SGHDN and CDR2 FVKESK. There are 17 residues in the CDR3.

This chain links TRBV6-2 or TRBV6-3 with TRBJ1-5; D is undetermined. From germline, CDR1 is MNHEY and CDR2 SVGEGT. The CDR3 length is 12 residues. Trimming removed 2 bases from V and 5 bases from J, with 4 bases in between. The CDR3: CASSYADQPQHF. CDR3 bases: TGTGCCAGCAGTTACGCGGATCAGCCCCAGCATTTT.

The CDR3 DNA reads as TGTGCCATCAGTGACTCGCGGGGGAGCTACGAGCAGTACTTC. It yields the protein CAISDSRGSYEQYF. The chain links TRBV10-3 to TRBJ2-7, with TRBD2 matching over 7 bases. Germline values: CDR1 ENHRY, CDR2 SYGVKD. The CDR3 has 14 amino acids. The trim removed 3 bases at V and 3 bases at J, leaving 5 bases unmatched.

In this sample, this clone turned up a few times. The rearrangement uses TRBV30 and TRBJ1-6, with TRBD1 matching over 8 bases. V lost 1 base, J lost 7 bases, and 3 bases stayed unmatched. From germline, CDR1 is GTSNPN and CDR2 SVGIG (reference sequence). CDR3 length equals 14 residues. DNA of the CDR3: TGTGCCTGGAGTGGGGGACAGGAGAATTCACCCCTCCACTTT. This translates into CAWSGGQENSPLHF.

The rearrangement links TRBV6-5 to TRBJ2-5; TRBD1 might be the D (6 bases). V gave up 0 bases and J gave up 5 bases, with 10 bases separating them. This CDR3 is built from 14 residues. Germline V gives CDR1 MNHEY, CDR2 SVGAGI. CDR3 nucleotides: TGTGCCAGCAGTTACTCTTGGGGGCTTGAGACCCAGTACTTC. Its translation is CASSYSWGLETQYF.

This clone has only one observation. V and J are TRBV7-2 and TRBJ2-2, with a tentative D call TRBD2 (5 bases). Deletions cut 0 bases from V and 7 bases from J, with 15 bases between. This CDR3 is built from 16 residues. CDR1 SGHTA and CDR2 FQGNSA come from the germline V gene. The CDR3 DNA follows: TGTGCCAGCAGCTTAGCGCAGGCTAGCCGGGGCGGGGAGCTGTTTTTT. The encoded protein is CASSLAQASRGGELFF.

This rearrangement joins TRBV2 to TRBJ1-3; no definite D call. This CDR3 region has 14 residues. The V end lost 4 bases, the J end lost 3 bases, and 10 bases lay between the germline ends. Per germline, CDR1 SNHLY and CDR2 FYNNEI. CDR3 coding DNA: TGTGCCAGCAGTGTAGCCGGGAGTGGAAACACCATATATTTT. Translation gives CASSVAGSGNTIYF.